This T cell receptor (beta chain) was documented in a study of CD8 T cells in ankylosing spondylitis. Study observations and caveats: Earlier work had already found some motif variants in reactive arthritis synovial fluid and blood. CD8+ disease-linked clones were present at relatively low frequencies in blood. What appeared characteristic of ankylosing spondylitis blood was a TCR beta motif of fewer than ten highly homologous variants.

Looked up from germline, CDR1 is DFQATT and CDR2 is SNEGSKA (reference sequence). V lost 0 bases to trimming and J lost 10 bases; unmatched junction nucleotides: 11. The CDR3 has 15 amino acids. A quantitative 5'-RACE method, one with molecular barcodes, was used to make TCR beta libraries. TCRdb re-called the 5' RACE reads with MiXCR, one entry per CDR3 protein. The data show just under 550,000 distinct CDR3 sequences, over 9.5% seen once. This clonotype was seen many times. Antigen: not known. The TCR sequence derives from a male donor with ankylosing spondylitis. V is TRBV20-1 and J is TRBJ2-1; the match to TRBD1 covers 8 bases. The sample consisted of blood, either unsorted or a sorted T cell fraction (not recorded which). The CDR3 coding sequence is TGCAGTGCTAGAGATCGTCAGGGGGCGCAGGTCGAGCAGTTCTTC. As protein: CSARDRQGAQVEQFF.